This entry concerns a single TCR beta chain. The sample holds one count of this clone. Its antigen is still unknown. No quality values exist for individual bases; no much larger clone is one base distant. The sample's time point label, in plain terms: baseline, week 1 (first vaccination visit). This sample's treatment or condition label indicates: pre-vaccination baseline after standard-of-care therapy. Donors had newly diagnosed WHO grade 3 or 4 IDH1-mutant astrocytomas with loss of nuclear ATRX. The samples were drawn from NOA16, a multicentre, single-arm, open-label phase I trial in Germany that tested a mutant IDH1 peptide vaccine in humans for the first time. For immunogenicity testing, the blood drawn at visit V03 was used as the baseline sample. The DNeasy Blood and Tissue Kit was used to extract genomic DNA from EDTA blood for TCRB sequencing. This sample stems from a study of a mutant IDH1 vaccine in newly diagnosed glioma (dated by TCRdb to the early 2020s). In terms of the full investigation: Of the roughly 34 treated patients, around 62% were male and approximately 40% were female, and the mean age was about 40 years. Longitudinal TCRB deep sequencing was done for 25 treated patients, wherever samples were available for exploratory analyses. Before enrollment, most patients had been given radiochemotherapy with temozolomide as standard therapy, while the rest had received either radiotherapy alone or temozolomide alone. Peripheral blood was collected at six visits: V03 (baseline), V05, V07, V10, V12 and V13.

Looking up the germline V gene (reference sequence) yields CDR1 LNHDA and CDR2 SQIVND. V and J lose 5 bases and 6 bases, and a span of 14 bases separates them. The CDR3 goes from the cysteine to the phenylalanine over 14 residues. Of the read, only the CDR3 DNA is kept; its 42 bases are in frame from base 1. Receptor amplification or capture employed the immunoSEQ multiplex PCR assay. The hsTCRB Kit was used according to the manufacturer's protocol to amplify rearranged TCR beta chain sequences. TCRB libraries were sequenced on an Illumina MiSeq. In the paper's pipeline: Demultiplexing, trimming and gene mapping were performed with the kit vendor's proprietary platform. TCRdb retrieved this table from immuneACCESS and kept in-frame rearrangements only. Not all clones are present; in checked studies, unresolved V genes account for under half, and no reason is known for the remainder. Clone size and V and J calls were adopted from that table, with D and trimming inferred from the DNA. The sample data list around 50,000 clones, and approximately 90% of these were observed just once. The ten most abundant clones make up about 2.2% of the sample.

Paper-wide results and their limitations: Immune responses induced by the vaccine were seen in approximately 93% of patients across multiple MHC alleles. Selection of PBMC samples for TCRB deep sequencing was based on availability. It was noted by the authors that analyses of patient blood samples could not be reproduced owing to sample limitations. No apparent relationship was observed between pseudoprogression and alterations in the top peripheral T cell clonotypes detected by TCRB sequencing.

The sample here was PBMCs, taken from a glioma patient treated with radiotherapy, temozolomide or both. This chain is built from TRBV19 and TRBJ1-5; matching of 6 bases hints at TRBD1 as the D gene. The source is a man aged 40-50 years with glioma. The DNA sequence reads TGTGCCAGTAGTGTACAGGGCTCGAGTCAGCCCCAGCATTTT. Translated, it reads CASSVQGSSQPQHF.